One sample yielded the 4 T cell receptor beta chains listed below, sequenced in a study of shared clonotypes between healthy human individuals. Measured with immunoSEQ multiplex PCR; TCRdb has only the in-frame clones, and not every one. This sample has about 2,500,000 clones, with more than 90% found just once. Specimen: naive CD4+ T cells sorted from blood. The subset was: CD45RA+ positively selected. These receptors all stem from a man between 18 and 35 years old in good health.

V usage is TRBV27 and J usage is TRBJ2-7; 9 bases agree with TRBD1. CDR3 length equals 13 residues. The ends lost 4 bases at V and 9 bases at J; junction bases unmatched: 7. The germline gives CDR1 MNHEY, CDR2 SMNVEV (reference sequence). CDR3 DNA sequence: TGTGCCAGCAGTTCAAGGGACAGGGACGGGCAGTACTTC. It encodes CASSSRDRDGQYF.

The genes are TRBV18 and TRBJ1-1; 9 nucleotides match TRBD1. Germline CDR1 KGHSH, CDR2 LQKENI. J lost 5 bases, V lost 5 bases, and 6 bases had no gene match. The CDR3 contains 14 residues. CDR3 in DNA: TGTGCCAGCTCAACAGGGACAGGGCGGACTGAAGCTTTCTTT. Its protein is CASSTGTGRTEAFF.

This clone was counted once. V usage is TRBV19 and J usage is TRBJ2-6; D is uncertain. This CDR3 contains 17 residues. The V gene lost 3 bases and the J gene lost 2 bases, with 14 bases spanning the gap. Germline V gene sequence: CDR1 LNHDA, CDR2 SQIVND (reference sequence). The CDR3 coding sequence is TGTGCCAGTAGTATCCAGCCTTTGATTCCTGGGGCCAACGTCCTGACTTTC. It yields the protein CASSIQPLIPGANVLTF.

Comments on this clone: The sample carries other DNA sequences with the same CDR3. The chain uses TRBV6-5 and TRBJ2-7; D assignment may be TRBD1 or TRBD2 (5 bases each). The CDR3 consists of 16 residues. CDR1 is MNHEY, CDR2 SVGAGI, per germline. V was cut by 0 bases and J by 0 bases, with 12 bases left in between. The CDR3 coding sequence is TGTGCCAGCAGTTACTCGTCCGGGACGAGCTCCTACGAGCAGTACTTC. This gives the protein CASSYSSGTSSYEQYF.